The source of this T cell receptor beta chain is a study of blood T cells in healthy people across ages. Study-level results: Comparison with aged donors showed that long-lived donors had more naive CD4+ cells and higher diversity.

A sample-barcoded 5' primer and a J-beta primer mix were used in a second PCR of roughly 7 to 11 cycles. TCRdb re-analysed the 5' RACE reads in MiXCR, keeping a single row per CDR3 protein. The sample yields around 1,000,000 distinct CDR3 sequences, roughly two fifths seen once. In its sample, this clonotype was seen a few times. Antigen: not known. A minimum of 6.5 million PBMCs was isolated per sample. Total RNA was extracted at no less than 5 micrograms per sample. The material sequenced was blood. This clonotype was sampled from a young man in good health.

The CDR3 DNA reads as TGCGCCAGCAGCCAACCGACAGGCCCCACATTCTACAATGAGCAGTTCTTC. It encodes CASSQPTGPTFYNEQFF. The chain employs TRBV4-1 and TRBJ2-1; maybe TRBD1 (6 bases). V was trimmed by 2 bases and J by 3 bases, leaving 17 bases between them. The CDR3 covers 17 residues. The germline V gene has CDR1 MGHRA and CDR2 YSYEKL.